This TCR beta chain was identified during a study of T cells in Graves' hyperthyroidism and ophthalmopathy. In germline, CDR1 is DFQATT, CDR2 SNEGSKA (reference sequence). The CDR3 has 15 residues. The J segment lost 1 base and the V segment lost 8 bases, leaving 7 bases of the junction unmatched. RNA transcripts were the template for amplifying TCR beta CDR3 regions. An initial round of RT-PCR targeting the TCR CDR3 relied on the HTBI primer set. Each CDR3 protein gets one entry after TCRdb re-called the multiplex PCR reads with MiXCR. The sample holds 600,000 to 700,000 distinct CDR3 sequences, roughly 45% seen once.

The chain employs TRBV20-1 and TRBJ1-5; 11 bases map to TRBD1. The sample comprised peripheral blood or thyroid tissue (not recorded which). The clonotype was recovered from an adult man with Graves' disease, either hyperthyroidism or ophthalmopathy (not recorded which). The chain's CDR3 is CSTWTGGLSNQPQHF. CDR3 DNA: TGCAGTACATGGACAGGGGGCCTGAGCAATCAGCCCCAGCATTTT.